Listed below are T cell receptor beta chains from one sample, sequenced in a study of human T cells and chemical hapten exposure. One entry per CDR3 protein results from TCRdb running MiXCR on the RACE reads. Of 300,000 to 450,000 distinct CDR3 sequences listed, around 5% are singletons. This specimen was whole blood, taken in connection with sensitization to the hapten diphenylcyclopropenone (DPC). These receptors all stem from a woman aged 45-65 years with alopecia areata. Some clones in this sample may be carry-over from other donors' samples. The CDR3 runs from the conserved cysteine through the conserved F or W. The order of the fields is clone size, D gene, J gene, V gene, CDR3 DNA, CDR3 protein. D genes are given only for firm matches. The size field is filled for only some rows; it gives once, few, many or a size class.

size: many
D: NA
J: TRBJ2-5
V: TRBV6-5
DNA: TGTGCCAGCAGTTCCGCTTTTCTCGGACTAGGGGGGGAGACCCAGTACTTC
CDR3: CASSSAFLGLGGETQYF

size: few
D: NA
J: TRBJ1-5
V: TRBV6-6
DNA: TGTGCCAGCAGTACGGGCGCCGAACAGCCCCAGCATTTT
CDR3: CASSTGAEQPQHF

size: NA
D: NA
J: TRBJ1-2
V: TRBV12-5
DNA: TGTGCTAGTGGTTTAGGTCACCAGGGAGGCTACACCTTC
CDR3: CASGLGHQGGYTF

size: many
D: TRBD1
J: TRBJ1-2
V: TRBV6-6
DNA: TGTGCCAGCACCCAGTCAACCTTACAGGGGTCCAAGATTGATGGCTACACCTTC
CDR3: CASTQSTLQGSKIDGYTF

size: many
D: NA
J: TRBJ1-1
V: TRBV18
DNA: TGTGCCAGCTCACCACCCGCGGTCCCTGAAGCTTTCTTT
CDR3: CASSPPAVPEAFF

size: many
D: NA
J: TRBJ1-1
V: TRBV28
DNA: TGTGCCAGCAGTTTATGGGGGAAGCCGAACACTGAAGCTTTCTTT
CDR3: CASSLWGKPNTEAFF

size: many
D: NA
J: TRBJ2-1
V: TRBV28
DNA: TGTGCCAGCAGTCCGCAGTGGGAGCAGTTCTTC
CDR3: CASSPQWEQFF

size: NA
D: NA
J: TRBJ1-4
V: TRBV10-3
DNA: TGTGCCATCAGGGAGGGATCAGACGCAACTAATGAAAAACTGTTTTTT
CDR3: CAIREGSDATNEKLFF

size: many
D: NA
J: TRBJ2-7
V: TRBV28
DNA: TGTGCCAGCATCCCCCTGGGGAGCGGGTCCTACGAGCAGTACTTC
CDR3: CASIPLGSGSYEQYF

size: few
D: NA
J: TRBJ1-4
V: TRBV27
DNA: TGTGCCAGCAGTTTAAAGGGGGGAAAACTGTTTTTT
CDR3: CASSLKGGKLFF

size: many
D: NA
J: TRBJ2-5
V: TRBV12-3/TRBV12-4
DNA: TGTGCCAGCAGTTTAGCGGGGGTTCCAGAGACCCAGTACTTC
CDR3: CASSLAGVPETQYF

size: few
D: NA
J: TRBJ1-3
V: TRBV6-5
DNA: TGTGCCAGCAGTTACTCGAACGTCAGGGACCTCTCTGGAAACACCATATATTTT
CDR3: CASSYSNVRDLSGNTIYF

size: many
D: NA
J: TRBJ2-5
V: TRBV2
DNA: TGTGCCAGCAGCGTTGACGGTAGCGGCAGAGAAACCCAGTACTTC
CDR3: CASSVDGSGRETQYF

size: NA
D: TRBD1
J: TRBJ2-7
V: TRBV7-8
DNA: TGTGCCAGCAGCCCCGGGACAGGGGACTGGTACGAGCAGTACTTC
CDR3: CASSPGTGDWYEQYF

size: many
D: NA
J: TRBJ1-5
V: TRBV4-1
DNA: TGCGCCAGCAGCCAAGATCCCGGAAATAGCAATCAGCCCCAGCATTTT
CDR3: CASSQDPGNSNQPQHF

size: NA
D: TRBD2
J: TRBJ2-5
V: TRBV29-1
DNA: TGCAGCTTCAGCATGGGACTAGCGGCAAGAGAGACCCAGTACTTC
CDR3: CSFSMGLAARETQYF

size: many
D: TRBD1
J: TRBJ1-2
V: TRBV5-6
DNA: TGTGCCAGCAGCCCGGCCATGGGACAGGGAGCCCCTAACTATGGCTACACCTTC
CDR3: CASSPAMGQGAPNYGYTF

size: few
D: NA
J: TRBJ1-1
V: TRBV3-1
DNA: TGTGCCAGCAGCCTCCAAAGGGAAGGGGCTGAAGCTTTCTTT
CDR3: CASSLQREGAEAFF

size: few
D: NA
J: TRBJ1-1
V: TRBV4-2
DNA: TGTGCCAGCAGCCAAGGGGAGGGAGGGGCTGAAGCTTTCTTT
CDR3: CASSQGEGGAEAFF

size: few
D: NA
J: TRBJ1-1
V: TRBV4-1
DNA: TGCGCCAGCAGCCGGGGGCCCAGCACTGAAGCTTTCTTT
CDR3: CASSRGPSTEAFF

size: few
D: TRBD1
J: TRBJ2-1
V: TRBV4-3
DNA: TGCGCCAGCAGCCAAGTGCCGGGACAGGGGGAAGGGGAGCAGTTCTTC
CDR3: CASSQVPGQGEGEQFF

size: NA
D: NA
J: TRBJ2-4
V: TRBV2
DNA: TGTGCCAGCAGAGGGGAGGGGGGTATAGCCAAAAACATTCAGTACTTC
CDR3: CASRGEGGIAKNIQYF

size: few
D: TRBD2
J: TRBJ2-1
V: TRBV5-1
DNA: TGCGCCAGCAGCTTGGGAGGGACTAGCGAGTACAATGAGCAGTTCTTC
CDR3: CASSLGGTSEYNEQFF

size: many
D: TRBD1
J: TRBJ1-4
V: TRBV7-9
DNA: TGTGCCAGCAGCTCTCCTCCCGAGACAGGGGCTAATGAAAAACTGTTTTTT
CDR3: CASSSPPETGANEKLFF

size: many
D: TRBD2
J: TRBJ2-1
V: TRBV7-2
DNA: TGTGCCAGCAGCTTAGCGACTAGCGGGGGGGGCTATGAGCAGTTCTTC
CDR3: CASSLATSGGGYEQFF

size: many
D: NA
J: TRBJ1-2
V: TRBV27
DNA: TGTGCCAGCAGTTACCGGGCTGGCTATGGCTACACCTTC
CDR3: CASSYRAGYGYTF

size: NA
D: NA
J: TRBJ2-7
V: TRBV4-3
DNA: TGCGCCAGCAGCCACTCGGTAACCCGGGGGGAGCAGTACTTC
CDR3: CASSHSVTRGEQYF